The 10 T cell receptor beta chains below come from one sample, sequenced in a study of control samples from healthy donors and cancer patients. Data came from immunoSEQ multiplex PCR; TCRdb stores just in-frame clones and leaves some out. The sample shows around 76,000 clones, approximately 94% of them seen only once. Sequencing input: blood. The source of these receptors is a woman in her 40s in good health.

The chain has TRBV6-4 and TRBJ2-3; D may be TRBD2 (5 bases). Per the germline V gene, CDR1 is MRHNA and CDR2 is SNTAGT. V was shortened by 3 bases and J by 4 bases, with 14 bases between the two germline ends. This CDR3 region has 15 residues. CDR3: CASSERLGSADTQYF. As DNA, the CDR3 is TGTGCCAGCAGTGAACGGCTGGGTAGCGCAGATACGCAGTATTTT.

J is TRBJ2-6 and V is TRBV7-9; 7 bases line up with TRBD1. The germline V gene encodes CDR1 SEHNR and CDR2 FQNEAQ (reference sequence). The CDR3 totals 18 residues. V shed 5 bases, J shed 0 bases, and the junction held 10 bases outside the gene matches. The CDR3 bases are TGTGCCAGCAGCGTCTACAGGGGCTTTTCCTCTGGGGCCAACGTCCTGACTTTC. This codes for CASSVYRGFSSGANVLTF. The full variable domain, in which reference TRBV7-9 and TRBJ2-6 provide the parts outside the CDR3, is DTGVSQNPRHKITKRGQNVTFRCDPISEHNRLYWYRQTLGQGPEFLTYFQNEAQLEKSRLLSDRFSAERPKGSFSTLEIQRTEQGDSAMYLCASSVYRGFSSGANVLTFGAGSRLTVL.

The chain has TRBV4-1 and TRBJ2-5, with D maybe TRBD1 (6 bases). Germline CDR1 and CDR2: MGHRA and YSYEKL. CDR3 size: 15 residues. V dropped 1 base and J dropped 2 bases, with 11 bases sitting between them. The CDR3 region is CASSQGDRSQETQYF. The CDR3 nucleotides are TGCGCCAGCAGCCAAGGCGACAGGTCGCAAGAGACCCAGTACTTC.

V is TRBV27 and J is TRBJ2-7; 8 bases align to TRBD1. The CDR3 extends over 14 amino acids. Trimming cost V 5 bases and J 2 bases; bases outside gene matches: 5. Looked up from germline, CDR1 is MNHEY and CDR2 is SMNVEV (reference sequence). This CDR3 reads CASSTGTGPYEQYF. Written as DNA, the CDR3 is TGTGCCAGCAGTACCGGGACAGGTCCCTACGAGCAGTACTTC.

This chain connects TRBV9 to TRBJ1-2; no reliable D call. This CDR3 spans 14 amino acids. The V end lost 0 bases, the J end lost 0 bases, and 6 bases lay between the germline ends. Germline CDR1 SGDLS, CDR2 YYNGEE. CDR3 sequence: CASSVGDANYGYTF. CDR3 bases: TGTGCCAGCAGCGTAGGAGACGCTAACTATGGCTACACCTTC.

CDR3 region: CASTTGGYTEAFF. The DNA of the CDR3 is TGTGCCAGCACCACAGGGGGCTATACTGAAGCTTTCTTT. V gene TRBV7-9 combines with J gene TRBJ1-1; 9 bases map to TRBD1. Germline V CDR1 and CDR2: SEHNR, FQNEAQ (reference sequence). With 7 bases clipped from V and 5 bases from J, the junction kept 5 bases outside the gene matches. The CDR3 runs 13 residues.

The CDR3: CASSNGGDGGTEAFF. CDR3 nucleotides: TGTGCCAGCAGCAACGGGGGGGACGGGGGCACTGAAGCTTTCTTT. The rearrangement uses TRBV2 and TRBJ1-1; weak D call: TRBD1 (5 bases). The germline V gene has CDR1 SNHLY and CDR2 FYNNEI. This CDR3 region has 15 residues. With 6 bases removed from V and 4 bases from J, the gap between germline ends came to 18 bases.

This sequence joins TRBV5-1 and TRBJ2-2; 7 bases align to TRBD1. The CDR3 is made up of 15 amino acids. The trim removed 1 base at V and 3 bases at J, leaving 3 bases unmatched. Germline V gives CDR1 SGHRS, CDR2 YFSETQ. CDR3 bases: TGCGCCAGCAGCTTGATAGGACAGGACACCGGGGAGCTGTTTTTT. The encoded protein is CASSLIGQDTGELFF.

This rearrangement joins TRBV27 to TRBJ1-6; possibly TRBD1 for D (5 bases). Deletions cut 7 bases from V and 5 bases from J, with 15 bases between. The CDR3 contains 15 residues. Germline V gives CDR1 MNHEY, CDR2 SMNVEV (reference sequence). The CDR3 DNA reads as TGTGCCAGCAACGTTGGGGGGTCCCATAATTCACCCCTCCACTTT. Its protein is CASNVGGSHNSPLHF.

The rearrangement links TRBV27 to TRBJ2-3; 11 positions agree with TRBD2. This CDR3 is 16 amino acids long. V shed 5 bases and J 0 bases; nucleotides not matched to a gene: 4. Germline V gene data show CDR1 as MNHEY and CDR2 as SMNVEV (reference sequence). The DNA for the CDR3 is TGTGCCAGCAGTCCCCGGACTAGCGGGAGCACAGATACGCAGTATTTT. Translation: CASSPRTSGSTDTQYF.